Shown below are 14 T cell receptor beta chains from a single sample sequenced in a study of shared clonotypes between healthy human individuals. The table came from immunoSEQ multiplex PCR; TCRdb's copy has only in-frame clones and leaves some out. The sample has hundreds of thousands of clones, 73% seen once. Sample: memory CD4+ T cells sorted from blood. The subset was: CD45RA-negative fraction. The receptors were gathered from a woman in her thirties in good health.

The rearrangement uses TRBV5-1 and TRBJ2-3; 9 positions agree with TRBD2. The ends lost 3 bases at V and 8 bases at J; junction bases unmatched: 7. In germline, CDR1 is SGHRS, CDR2 YFSETQ. CDR3 length equals 14 residues. The CDR3 DNA reads as TGCGCCAGCAGCTCCGGGACTAGCCTGGGTACGCAGTATTTT. Protein: CASSSGTSLGTQYF. The full variable domain, in which reference TRBV5-1 and TRBJ2-3 provide the parts outside the CDR3, is KAGVTQTPRYLIKTRGQQVTLSCSPISGHRSVSWYQQTPGQGLQFLFEYFSETQRNKGNFPGRFSGRQFSNSRSEMNVSTLELGDSALYLCASSSGTSLGTQYFGPGTRLTVL.

The genes are TRBV11-3 and TRBJ2-5; a possible D gene is TRBD2 (6 bases). Germline lookup yields CDR1 SGHNT and CDR2 YENEEA. This CDR3 spans 15 amino acids. V lost 3 bases and J lost 8, with 19 bases in between. The CDR3 loop is CASSFIGSGRTTQYF. The DNA for the CDR3 is TGTGCCAGCAGCTTTATCGGATCTGGGAGGACTACCCAGTACTTC.

This sequence joins TRBV16 and TRBJ1-5, with D perhaps TRBD1 (5 bases). CDR3 length: 15 amino acids. V gave up 1 base and J gave up 2 bases, with 9 bases separating them. In germline, CDR1 is KGHSY, CDR2 FQNENV. The CDR3 region is CASSQWGMRNQPQHF. CDR3 nucleotides: TGTGCCAGCAGCCAATGGGGGATGCGCAATCAGCCCCAGCATTTT.

The V call is TRBV7-2, the J call TRBJ1-1; weak D call: TRBD1 (5 bases). Germline assignment: CDR1 SGHTA and CDR2 FQGNSA. The CDR3 is made up of 15 amino acids. Trimming took 2 bases from V and 3 from J, leaving 13 bases between them. The CDR3 region has the DNA TGTGCCAGCAGCTTACTCCAGGGTGGTCACACTGAAGCTTTCTTT. This codes for CASSLLQGGHTEAFF. The entire variable domain, with the rest obtained from reference TRBV7-2 and TRBJ1-1, is as follows: GAGVSQSPSNKVTEKGKDVELRCDPISGHTALYWYRQSLGQGLEFLIYFQGNSAPDKSGLPSDRFSAERTGGSVSTLTIQRTQQEDSAVYLCASSLLQGGHTEAFFGQGTRLTVV.

This clone was observed at least ten times. The chain combines TRBV19 with TRBJ2-7; tentative D call: TRBD1 (6 bases). CDR1 LNHDA and CDR2 SQIVND come from the germline V gene (reference sequence). V lost 4 bases and J lost 0, with 10 bases in between. CDR3 length: 14 amino acids. CDR3 DNA sequence: TGTGCCAGTAGTACTCAGGGGAGCTCCTACGAGCAGTACTTC. It encodes CASSTQGSSYEQYF.

This chain uses TRBV19 with TRBJ2-2; a possible D gene is TRBD2 (5 bases). The CDR3 loop spans 17 amino acids. V lost 1 base, J lost 3 bases, and 15 bases lay in between. CDR1 and CDR2 (germline): LNHDA, SQIVND (reference sequence). CDR3 sequence (DNA): TGTGCCAGTAGTATAGTCGGAGGCTCCTGGGACACCGGGGAGCTGTTTTTT. This translates into CASSIVGGSWDTGELFF.

This clone showed up many times. The V gene is TRBV7-2, the J gene TRBJ1-3; D perhaps matches TRBD1 (5 bases). The germline V gene has CDR1 SGHTA and CDR2 FQGNSA. V dropped 3 bases and J dropped 4 bases, with 10 bases sitting between them. The CDR3 sequence is 14 residues long. CDR3 coding DNA: TGTGCCAGCAGCTTGTCAGGGTTGGGAAACACCATATATTTT. This encodes CASSLSGLGNTIYF.

The chain has TRBV7-7 and TRBJ2-1; D is unclear. V was shortened by 2 bases and J by 9 bases, with 14 bases between the two germline ends. This CDR3 spans 14 amino acids. Germline V gene lookup returns CDR1 SSHAT and CDR2 FNYEAQ (reference sequence). CDR3 in amino acids: CASSLNRGVSEQFF. DNA for the CDR3: TGTGCCAGCAGCTTAAATCGAGGAGTCAGTGAGCAGTTCTTC.

This rearrangement joins TRBV6-1 to TRBJ1-1, with unresolved D. The germline V gene encodes CDR1 MNHNS and CDR2 SASEGT. The CDR3 runs 13 residues. Trimming removed 6 bases from V and 0 bases from J, with 8 bases in between. The CDR3 spells CASRVGMNTEAFF. For the CDR3, the DNA is TGTGCCAGCAGGGTGGGTATGAACACTGAAGCTTTCTTT.

The V gene is TRBV6-1, the J gene TRBJ2-1, with 10 nucleotides matching TRBD2. The CDR3 has 13 amino acids. Germline CDR1 MNHNS, CDR2 SASEGT. Trimming cost V 10 bases and J 8 bases; bases outside gene matches: 8. CDR3 sequence reads: CAIRSSGSDEQFF. The DNA of the CDR3 is TGTGCCATCAGGTCTAGCGGGAGTGATGAGCAGTTCTTC.

With respect to this clone: Mismatch with germline at one junction end may stem from a read error. The chain combines TRBV18 with TRBJ1-1; 11 bases map to TRBD1. CDR3 size: 12 residues. Looked up from germline, CDR1 is KGHSH and CDR2 is LQKENI. The CDR3 loop reads CASSLGQGANLF. The CDR3 DNA is TGTGCCAGCTCACTTGGACAGGGGGCGAATCTCTTT. Filled out from reference TRBV18 and TRBJ1-1, the complete variable domain reads NAGVMQNPRHLVRRRGQEARLRCSPMKGHSHVYWYRQLPEEGLKFMVYLQKENIIDESGMPKERFSAEFPKEGPSILRIQQVVRGDSAAYFCASSLGQGANLFGQGTRLTVV.

J is TRBJ1-5 and V is TRBV19; 7 positions agree with TRBD1. Trimming took 6 bases from V and 3 from J; bases not matched to a gene: 14. CDR1 and CDR2 from the germline V gene are LNHDA and SQIVND (reference sequence). This CDR3 region has 17 residues. CDR3 residues: CASRGRQGSVNNQPQHF. The CDR3 nucleotides are TGTGCCAGTAGAGGCCGACAGGGAAGTGTTAACAATCAGCCCCAGCATTTT.

This clone was seen a handful of times. The sample contains more than one DNA sequence encoding this CDR3. V and J are TRBV5-1 and TRBJ2-7; tentatively, D is TRBD2 (6 bases). V was cut by 0 bases and J by 6 bases, with 10 bases left in between. This CDR3 has 13 residues. Germline V gene data show CDR1 as SGHRS and CDR2 as YFSETQ. The CDR3 coding sequence is TGCGCCAGCAGCTTGGGCCTGGGGGGCGAGCAGTACTTC. It codes for CASSLGLGGEQYF.

The chain carries TRBV4-1 and TRBJ2-4, with 8 bases that match TRBD2. Germline-derived CDR1 and CDR2 are MGHRA and YSYEKL. The CDR3 has 17 amino acids. V gave up 0 bases and J gave up 6 bases; unmatched junction bases: 10. The CDR3 DNA sequence: TGCGCCAGCAGCCAAGATTTGGGAGCGGGAGTATCAAACATTCAGTACTTC. As protein: CASSQDLGAGVSNIQYF.